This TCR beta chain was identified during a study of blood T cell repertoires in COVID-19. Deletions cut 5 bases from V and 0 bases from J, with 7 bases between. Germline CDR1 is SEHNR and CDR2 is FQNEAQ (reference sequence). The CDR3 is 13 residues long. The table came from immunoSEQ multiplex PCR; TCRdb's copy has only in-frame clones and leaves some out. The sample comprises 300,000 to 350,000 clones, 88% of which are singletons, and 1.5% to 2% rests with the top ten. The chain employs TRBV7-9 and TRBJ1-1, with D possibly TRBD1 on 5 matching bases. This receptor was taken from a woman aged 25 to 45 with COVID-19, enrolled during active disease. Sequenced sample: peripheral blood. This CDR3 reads CASSVQVNTEAFF. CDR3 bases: TGTGCCAGCAGCGTACAGGTGAACACTGAAGCTTTCTTT.